This entry describes one TCR beta chain. The data stem from a study of blood T cell repertoires in COVID-19. Study-wide background: PBMCs, B-cell-depleted T cells, or T cells provided the cDNA or gDNA that made up the material.

Profiling relied on immunoSEQ multiplex PCR, and the TCRdb table lists in-frame clones only, not all of them. The data contain some 150,000 clones, roughly 90% of them seen just once; the ten biggest clones take up about 2.8%. This receptor was taken from a man in his sixties with acute or convalescent COVID-19. The material sequenced was peripheral blood.

The CDR3 here is CASSYTGVDRETHNSPLHF. In DNA form, the CDR3 reads TGTGCCAGCAGTTACACGGGGGTCGACAGGGAAACTCATAATTCACCCCTCCACTTT. The chain links TRBV6-7 to TRBJ1-6; 7 bases map to TRBD1. TRBV6-7 is recorded as an ORF, its role being uncertain. The CDR3 covers 19 residues. The V and J ends lost 2 bases and 5 bases, in that order; junction bases with no gene match: 15.